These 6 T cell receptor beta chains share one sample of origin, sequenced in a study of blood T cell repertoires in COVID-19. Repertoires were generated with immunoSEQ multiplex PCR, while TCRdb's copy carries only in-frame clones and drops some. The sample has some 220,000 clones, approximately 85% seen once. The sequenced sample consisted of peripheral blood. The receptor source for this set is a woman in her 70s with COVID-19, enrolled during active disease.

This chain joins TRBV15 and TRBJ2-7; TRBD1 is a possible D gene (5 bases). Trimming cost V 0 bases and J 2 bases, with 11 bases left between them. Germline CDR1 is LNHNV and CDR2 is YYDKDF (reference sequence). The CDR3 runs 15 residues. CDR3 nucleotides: TGTGCCACCAGCAGAGATATAGGGGAACCCTACGAGCAGTACTTC. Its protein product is CATSRDIGEPYEQYF.

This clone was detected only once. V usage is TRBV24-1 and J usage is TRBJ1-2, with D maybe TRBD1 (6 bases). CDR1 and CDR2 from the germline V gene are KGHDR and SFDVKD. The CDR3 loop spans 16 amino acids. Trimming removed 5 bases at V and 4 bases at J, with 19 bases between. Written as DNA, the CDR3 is TGTGCCACCAGTGCCGGACCGGGACACGCCTTCTATGGCTACACCTTC. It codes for CATSAGPGHAFYGYTF.

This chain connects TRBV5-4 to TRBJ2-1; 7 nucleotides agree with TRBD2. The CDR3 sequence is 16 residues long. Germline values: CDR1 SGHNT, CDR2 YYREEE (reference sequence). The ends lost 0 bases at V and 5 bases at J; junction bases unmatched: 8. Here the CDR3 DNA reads TGTGCCAGCAGCTTGGCTGGCGGGAGTTCCCACAATGAGCAGTTCTTC. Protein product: CASSLAGGSSHNEQFF.

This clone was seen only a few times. The CDR3 here is CASTRTGNSNQPQHF. CDR3 in DNA: TGTGCCAGTACCCGGACAGGAAATAGCAATCAGCCCCAGCATTTT. V is TRBV19 and J is TRBJ1-5, with 7 bases fitting TRBD1. With V trimmed by 7 bases and J by 0 bases, 6 bases remained unmatched. The CDR3 runs 15 residues. CDR1 is LNHDA and CDR2 is SQIVND in the germline V gene (reference sequence).

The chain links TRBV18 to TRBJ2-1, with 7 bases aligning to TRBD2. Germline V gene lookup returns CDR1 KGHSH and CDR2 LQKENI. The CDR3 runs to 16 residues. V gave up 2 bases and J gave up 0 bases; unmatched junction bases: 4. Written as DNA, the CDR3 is TGTGCCAGCTCACCATTTGGGGGGGGCTCCTACAATGAGCAGTTCTTC. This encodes CASSPFGGGSYNEQFF.

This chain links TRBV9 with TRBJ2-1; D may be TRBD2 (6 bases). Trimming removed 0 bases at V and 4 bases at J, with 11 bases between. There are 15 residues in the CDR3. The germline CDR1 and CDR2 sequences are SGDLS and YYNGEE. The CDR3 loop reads CASSVVGTAYNEQFF. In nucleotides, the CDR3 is TGTGCCAGCAGCGTAGTAGGGACTGCTTACAATGAGCAGTTCTTC.